This T cell receptor beta chain emerged from a study of blood T cell repertoires in COVID-19. The germline V gene encodes CDR1 SGHVS and CDR2 FNYEAQ. This CDR3 region has 15 residues. V was shortened by 2 bases and J by 4 bases, with 11 bases between the two germline ends. Data came from immunoSEQ multiplex PCR; TCRdb stores just in-frame clones and leaves some out. The table lists roughly 520,000 clones, 85% to 90% of them singletons. The sequence came from a middle-aged woman who had recovered from COVID-19. Sequencing was performed on PBMCs or T cells enriched from blood (not recorded which). The chain has TRBV7-6 and TRBJ2-2, with TRBD2 as a possible D gene (5 bases). Here the CDR3 DNA reads TGTGCCAGCAGCTTATCGGGGAGCGGCACCGGGGAGCTGTTTTTT. Amino acid sequence: CASSLSGSGTGELFF. Filled out from reference TRBV7-6 and TRBJ2-2, the complete variable domain reads GAGVSQSPRYKVTKRGQDVALRCDPISGHVSLYWYRQALGQGPEFLTYFNYEAQQDKSGLPNDRFSAERPEGSISTLTIQRTEQRDSAMYRCASSLSGSGTGELFFGEGSRLTVL.